This entry describes one T cell receptor (beta chain). The data belong to a study of blood T cell repertoires in COVID-19. As originally analysed: Estimates of nucleated cell counts were drawn from the amplification of reference gene primers. Assay used: immunoSEQ multiplex PCR; TCRdb lists only in-frame clones, some missing. For V, J and clone size, that table is used; D and trimming come from the DNA. Of approximately 300,000 clones in the sample, roughly 90% were seen once. Those who participated ranged in age from about 18 to 95 years and resided in about two dozen US areas. Participant-reported clinical history was the basis for cohort assignment. Those designated as exposed participants met a COVID-19 case within 2 weeks before study entry. The receptor was isolated from a woman in her twenties or thirties who had been exposed to COVID-19. The specimen was PBMCs or T cells enriched from blood (not recorded which).

The CDR3 DNA follows: TGTGCCAGCTCCATTAACACCGGGGAGCTGTTTTTT. It yields the protein CASSINTGELFF. The V gene is TRBV6-6, the J gene TRBJ2-2; D is unclear. The germline V gene encodes CDR1 MNHNY and CDR2 SVGAGI (reference sequence). Between the trimmed V and J ends, which lost 8 bases and 2 bases, there was a span of 6 bases. This CDR3 contains 12 residues.